This T cell receptor (beta chain) emerged from a study of PD-1 blockade in classical Hodgkin lymphoma. TCRdb's table, derived via immunoSEQ multiplex PCR, lists solely in-frame clones and lacks some. The repertoire consists of about 14,000 clones, with around 87% occurring once and the leading ten covering 30% to 45%. This CDR3 has 18 residues. The junction had 13 bases not matched to a gene; V was cut back by 5 bases and J by 0 bases. CDR1 is SEHNR, CDR2 FQNEAQ, per germline (reference sequence). Points on this clone: Its target is unknown.

The patients all showed relapse after autologous stem cell transplantation, while their brentuximab vedotin exposure varied. Relapsed/refractory classical Hodgkin lymphoma patients had complete, partial or progressive responses. Study observations and caveats: Complete responders entered with baseline diversity on par with newly diagnosed patients, the results showed. Compared with healthy donors, newly diagnosed patients reportedly showed lower baseline TCR diversity.

The rearrangement links TRBV7-9 to TRBJ1-2, with 9 positions matching TRBD1. This specimen consisted of peripheral blood mononuclear cells (PBMCs), obtained at baseline. The receptor was isolated from a human donor with classical Hodgkin lymphoma. In nucleotides, the CDR3 is TGTGCCAGCAGCACCTCGAGCCGGGACAGGGATACTAACTATGGCTACACCTTC. Its protein is CASSTSSRDRDTNYGYTF.